These 18 T cell receptor beta chains share one sample of origin, sequenced in a study of shared clonotypes between healthy human individuals. Profiling relied on immunoSEQ multiplex PCR, and the TCRdb table lists in-frame clones only, not all of them. The top ten clones hold more than 1.5% of a sample with about 2.1 million clones, about 93% of them seen once. Naive CD8 cells lacked CD45RO and underwent positive selection for CCR7, leaving out terminally differentiated effector memory CD45RA+ cells. Sequenced sample: naive CD8+ T cells from PBMCs. These receptors all come from a man aged 18 to 29 in good health. Some clones in this sample may be carry-over from other donors' samples.

The chain joins TRBV30 to TRBJ2-2; D is perhaps TRBD1 or TRBD2 (5 bases each). The V gene lost 2 bases and the J gene lost 4 bases, with 8 bases spanning the gap. This CDR3 comprises 13 residues. CDR1 and CDR2 from the germline V gene are GTSNPN and SVGIG (reference sequence). DNA of the CDR3: TGTGCCTGGAGTACGGGGACCACCGGGGAGCTGTTTTTT. Amino acid sequence: CAWSTGTTGELFF.

The rearrangement uses TRBV6-5 and TRBJ2-3; TRBD1 aligns across 9 bases. There are 14 residues in the CDR3. J lost 1 base, V lost 8 bases, and 4 bases had no gene match. CDR1 is MNHEY and CDR2 is SVGAGI in the germline V gene. The CDR3 sequence: CASGTGLRTDTQYF. CDR3 nucleotides: TGTGCCAGCGGGACAGGGCTCCGCACAGATACGCAGTATTTT.

The chain uses TRBV7-6 and TRBJ2-7; 9 nucleotides agree with TRBD2. After removal of 7 bases from V and 7 bases from J, the junction contained 14 bases not matched to a gene. This CDR3 has 15 residues. In germline, CDR1 is SGHVS, CDR2 FNYEAQ. CDR3 amino acids: CASNLGREGLGEQYF. DNA for the CDR3: TGTGCCAGCAACTTGGGGCGGGAGGGCCTGGGAGAGCAGTACTTC.

This chain links TRBV9 with TRBJ2-1; D is unclear. Germline V gene lookup returns CDR1 SGDLS and CDR2 YYNGEE. The germline V and J ends were trimmed by 4 bases and 5 bases, with 22 bases remaining between them. The CDR3 consists of 17 residues. The DNA of the CDR3 is TGTGCCAGCAGCCCAGGCCGCGTCGGCTACGAGGACAATGAGCAGTTCTTC. The encoded protein is CASSPGRVGYEDNEQFF.

A few counts support this clone. Its ends do not fully match the called genes, so a read error is possible. J is TRBJ2-4 and V is TRBV29-1; D is possibly TRBD2 (6 bases). This CDR3 has 11 residues. Germline CDR1 reads SQVTM; CDR2 reads ANQGSEA. CDR3 protein: CSVDDSSGRHF. The DNA for the CDR3 is TGCAGCGTTGACGATAGCTCGGGGAGGCACTTC. Full variable domain (outside the CDR3, taken from reference TRBV29-1 and TRBJ2-4): SAVISQKPSRDICQRGTSLTIQCQVDSQVTMMFWYRQQPGQSLTLIATANQGSEATYESGFVIDKFPISRPNLTFSTLTVSNMSPEDSSIYLCSVDDSSGRHFGAGTRLSVL.

The V gene is TRBV27, the J gene TRBJ2-7, with 12 bases matching TRBD1. J was trimmed by 7 bases and V by 5 bases; bases with no gene match: 12. Looked up from germline, CDR1 is MNHEY and CDR2 is SMNVEV (reference sequence). This CDR3 contains 16 residues. In DNA form, the CDR3 reads TGTGCCAGCAGTCCACCCCCGGGACAGGGGGCGGGTGAGCAGTACTTC. Its translation is CASSPPPGQGAGEQYF.

V and J are TRBV5-4 and TRBJ2-7, with a tentative D call TRBD2 (5 bases). Germline CDR1 is SGHNT and CDR2 is YYREEE (reference sequence). Trimming removed 5 bases from V and 2 bases from J, with 14 bases in between. There are 14 residues in the CDR3. CDR3 amino acids: CASSKSGSTYEQYF. The CDR3, as DNA: TGTGCCAGCAGTAAGAGCGGTTCCACCTACGAGCAGTACTTC.

The J gene is TRBJ1-2, the V gene TRBV29-1; TRBD1 matches 7 bases. Germline V gene lookup returns CDR1 SQVTM and CDR2 ANQGSEA. The V segment lost 5 bases and the J segment 2 bases; nucleotides outside the gene matches: 8. This CDR3 is 14 amino acids long. CDR3 protein: CSVPKDRVNYGYTF. The CDR3 bases are TGCAGCGTTCCTAAAGACAGGGTGAACTATGGCTACACCTTC. The full variable domain, completed using reference TRBV29-1 and TRBJ1-2, is SAVISQKPSRDICQRGTSLTIQCQVDSQVTMMFWYRQQPGQSLTLIATANQGSEATYESGFVIDKFPISRPNLTFSTLTVSNMSPEDSSIYLCSVPKDRVNYGYTFGSGTRLTVV.

Turning to this clone: Other DNA sequences in the sample encode the same CDR3. The CDR3, as DNA: TGTGCCAGCAGCCTAGACAGGGCTGAGACCCAGTACTTC. This codes for CASSLDRAETQYF. The rearrangement uses TRBV7-9 and TRBJ2-5, with 7 positions matching TRBD1. V lost 5 bases and J lost 5; bases outside the gene matches: 5. This CDR3 has 13 amino acids. CDR1 and CDR2 (germline): SEHNR, FQNEAQ (reference sequence).

The genes are TRBV27 and TRBJ1-1; weak D call: TRBD1 (6 bases). The CDR3 spans 15 residues. In germline, CDR1 is MNHEY, CDR2 SMNVEV (reference sequence). Trimming left V 6 bases short and J 0 bases short, with 14 bases between. The CDR3 sequence: CASRPYREMNTEAFF. The CDR3 DNA sequence: TGTGCCAGCAGGCCCTACAGGGAGATGAACACTGAAGCTTTCTTT.

The V call is TRBV7-8, the J call TRBJ1-3; tentatively, D is TRBD1 (5 bases). CDR1 and CDR2 (germline): SGHVS, FQNEAQ. This CDR3 spans 16 amino acids. Deletions cut 4 bases from V and 7 bases from J, with 20 bases between. The chain's CDR3 is CASSYPGTSVGNTIYF. CDR3 bases: TGTGCCAGCAGCTACCCCGGGACCTCAGTCGGTAACACCATATATTTT.

The chain combines TRBV7-9 with TRBJ2-7; possible D gene TRBD1, 5 bases. The germline gives CDR1 SEHNR, CDR2 FQNEAQ (reference sequence). The V gene lost 5 bases and the J gene lost 0 bases, with 14 bases spanning the gap. This CDR3 is 15 amino acids long. The CDR3 nucleotides are TGTGCCAGCAGCGCCCGTGGGGCCCTCTCCTACGAGCAGTACTTC. Its protein product is CASSARGALSYEQYF.

This clone has just one count. The chain joins TRBV5-1 to TRBJ2-7, with TRBD2 identical over 8 bases. After removal of 0 bases from V and 1 base from J, the junction contained 6 bases not matched to a gene. The CDR3 covers 16 residues. Germline loops: CDR1 SGHRS, CDR2 YFSETQ. The CDR3 reads CASSLEAGAQSYEQYF. CDR3 coding DNA: TGCGCCAGCAGCTTGGAAGCGGGAGCCCAATCCTACGAGCAGTACTTC.

The chain links TRBV19 to TRBJ1-2; perhaps TRBD1 as D (6 bases). Germline lookup yields CDR1 LNHDA and CDR2 SQIVND (reference sequence). The CDR3 spans 15 residues. V lost 8 bases and J lost 8, with 24 bases in between. The CDR3 reads CASRMGRRLTGGYTF. CDR3 nucleotide sequence: TGTGCCAGTCGGATGGGCAGACGGCTTACAGGGGGCTACACCTTC.

This chain uses TRBV10-3 with TRBJ2-3, with D uncertain. The ends were cut back, 7 bases at V and 1 base at J, with 9 bases in the middle. There are 13 residues in the CDR3. CDR1 ENHRY and CDR2 SYGVKD come from the germline V gene. The CDR3 loop is CAINPVGTDTQYF. In DNA form, the CDR3 reads TGTGCCATCAACCCCGTAGGCACAGATACGCAGTATTTT.

The V gene is TRBV6-6, the J gene TRBJ2-7; D is perhaps TRBD1 or TRBD2 (5 bases each). This CDR3 region has 15 residues. The V gene's germline CDR1 is MNHNY and CDR2 SVGAGI (reference sequence). Deletions cut 6 bases from V and 2 bases from J, with 17 bases between. CDR3 amino acids: CASSATGLGTYEQYF. CDR3 nucleotide sequence: TGTGCCAGCAGCGCCACAGGACTGGGCACCTACGAGCAGTACTTC.

The V gene is TRBV27, the J gene TRBJ2-3; TRBD2 matches at 12 bases. With V trimmed by 6 bases and J by 3 bases, 10 bases remained unmatched. This CDR3 has 17 amino acids. CDR1 and CDR2 from the germline V gene are MNHEY and SMNVEV (reference sequence). The CDR3 DNA is TGTGCCAGCAGAGTATCTAGCGGGAGGGGGTCGACAGATACGCAGTATTTT. Its protein product is CASRVSSGRGSTDTQYF.

CDR3: CSVQERASYEQYF. Written as DNA, the CDR3 is TGCAGCGTCCAAGAGCGGGCTTCCTACGAGCAGTACTTC. This chain joins TRBV29-1 and TRBJ2-5, with D perhaps TRBD2 (6 bases). TRBJ2-7 matches the DNA end more closely, so the J call is doubtful. The CDR3 runs to 13 residues. Germline CDR1 reads SQVTM; CDR2 reads ANQGSEA.